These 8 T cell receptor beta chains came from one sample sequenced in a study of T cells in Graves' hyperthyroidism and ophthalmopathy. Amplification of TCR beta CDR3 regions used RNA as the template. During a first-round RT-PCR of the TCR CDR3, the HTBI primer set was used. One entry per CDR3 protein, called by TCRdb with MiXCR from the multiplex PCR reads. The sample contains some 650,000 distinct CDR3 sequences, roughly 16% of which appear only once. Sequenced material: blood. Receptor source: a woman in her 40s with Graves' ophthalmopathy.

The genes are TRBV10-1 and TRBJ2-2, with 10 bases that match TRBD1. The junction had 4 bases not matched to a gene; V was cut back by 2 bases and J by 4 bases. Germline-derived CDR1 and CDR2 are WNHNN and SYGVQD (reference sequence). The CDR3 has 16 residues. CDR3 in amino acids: CASSEDRGPGTGELFF. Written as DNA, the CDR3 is TGCGCCAGCAGTGAGGACAGGGGGCCAGGCACCGGGGAGCTGTTTTTT.

CDR3 sequence: CASSQDGWGPFF. The CDR3 DNA reads as TGTGCCAGCAGCCAAGATGGTTGGGGTCCGTTCTTC. The rearrangement joins TRBV11-1 to TRBJ2-1; D not certain. CDR1 is SGHAT and CDR2 is FQDESV in the germline V gene (reference sequence). Trimming removed 5 bases from V and 15 bases from J, with 17 bases in between. CDR3 length equals 12 residues.

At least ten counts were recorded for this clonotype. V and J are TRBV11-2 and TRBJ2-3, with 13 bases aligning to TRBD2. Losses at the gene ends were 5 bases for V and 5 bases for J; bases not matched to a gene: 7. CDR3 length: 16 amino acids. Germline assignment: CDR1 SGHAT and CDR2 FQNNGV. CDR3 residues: CASSVLAGGPRDTQYF. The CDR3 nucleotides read TGTGCCAGCAGCGTACTAGCGGGGGGGCCAAGAGATACGCAGTATTTT. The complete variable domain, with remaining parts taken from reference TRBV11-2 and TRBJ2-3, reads EAGVAQSPRYKIIEKRQSVAFWCNPISGHATLYWYQQILGQGPKLLIQFQNNGVVDDSQLPKDRFSAERLKGVDSTLKIQPAKLEDSAVYLCASSVLAGGPRDTQYFGPGTRLTVL.

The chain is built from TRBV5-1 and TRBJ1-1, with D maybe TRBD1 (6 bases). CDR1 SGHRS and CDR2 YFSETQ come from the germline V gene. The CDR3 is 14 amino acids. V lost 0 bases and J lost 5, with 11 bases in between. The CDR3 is CASSLATGHTEAFF. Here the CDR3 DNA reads TGCGCCAGCAGCTTGGCAACAGGGCATACTGAAGCTTTCTTT. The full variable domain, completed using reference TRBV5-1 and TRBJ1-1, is KAGVTQTPRYLIKTRGQQVTLSCSPISGHRSVSWYQQTPGQGLQFLFEYFSETQRNKGNFPGRFSGRQFSNSRSEMNVSTLELGDSALYLCASSLATGHTEAFFGQGTRLTVV.

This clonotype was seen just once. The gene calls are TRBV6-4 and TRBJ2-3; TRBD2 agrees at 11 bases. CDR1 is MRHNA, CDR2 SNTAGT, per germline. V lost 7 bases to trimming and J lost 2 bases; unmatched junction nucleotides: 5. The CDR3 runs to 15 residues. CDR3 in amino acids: CASMASGGPTDTQYF. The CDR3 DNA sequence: TGTGCCAGCATGGCTAGCGGGGGGCCCACAGATACGCAGTATTTT.

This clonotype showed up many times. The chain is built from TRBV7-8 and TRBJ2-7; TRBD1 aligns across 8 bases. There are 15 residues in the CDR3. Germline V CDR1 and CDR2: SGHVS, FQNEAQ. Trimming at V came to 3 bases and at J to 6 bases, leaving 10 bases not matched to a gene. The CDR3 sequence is CASSFSGQVNLEQYF. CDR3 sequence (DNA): TGTGCCAGCAGCTTTTCGGGACAGGTTAATCTCGAGCAGTACTTC.

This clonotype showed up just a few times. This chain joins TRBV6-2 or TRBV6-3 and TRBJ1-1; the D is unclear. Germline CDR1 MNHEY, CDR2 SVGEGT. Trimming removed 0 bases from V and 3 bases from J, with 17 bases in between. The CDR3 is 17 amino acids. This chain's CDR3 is CASSYSPWTGRDTEAFF. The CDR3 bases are TGTGCCAGCAGTTACTCGCCCTGGACTGGACGCGACACTGAAGCTTTCTTT.

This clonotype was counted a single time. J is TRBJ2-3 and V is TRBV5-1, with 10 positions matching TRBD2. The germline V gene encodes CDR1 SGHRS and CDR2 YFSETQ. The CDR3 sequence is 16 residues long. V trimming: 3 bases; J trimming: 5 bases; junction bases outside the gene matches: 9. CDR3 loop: CASSSAPAGGQDTQYF. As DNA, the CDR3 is TGCGCCAGCAGCTCTGCTCCAGCGGGGGGGCAAGATACGCAGTATTTT. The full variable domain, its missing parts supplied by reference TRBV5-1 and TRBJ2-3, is KAGVTQTPRYLIKTRGQQVTLSCSPISGHRSVSWYQQTPGQGLQFLFEYFSETQRNKGNFPGRFSGRQFSNSRSEMNVSTLELGDSALYLCASSSAPAGGQDTQYFGPGTRLTVL.